The 19 T cell receptor beta chains below all came from one sample that was sequenced in a study of human T cells and chemical hapten exposure. MiXCR, applied by TCRdb to the RACE reads, yields one record per CDR3 protein. This table has about 380,000 distinct CDR3 sequences, 5.1% appearing once. The time point here: pre-sensitization, week 0. Indicated treatment: therapeutic diphenylcyclopropenone sensitization with weekly scalp DPC. The source was whole blood, collected in connection with sensitization to the hapten diphenylcyclopropenone (DPC). These TCRs come from a woman aged 45-65 years with alopecia areata. Some clones in this sample may be carry-over from other donors' samples.

This clonotype was seen only a few times. The chain has TRBV25-1 and TRBJ2-1, with D unclear. Germline V lookup: CDR1 MGHDK, CDR2 SYGVNS. There are 14 residues in the CDR3. Trimming removed 4 bases from V and 6 bases from J, with 13 bases in between. The CDR3 is CASSVSFRGNEQFF. Here the CDR3 DNA reads TGTGCCAGCAGTGTCTCCTTCCGAGGCAATGAGCAGTTCTTC.

This clonotype came up many times. The chain uses TRBV6-6 and TRBJ1-5; 7 nucleotides align to TRBD1. Germline assignment: CDR1 MNHNY and CDR2 SVGAGI (reference sequence). Trimming cost V 5 bases and J 4 bases; bases outside gene matches: 2. The CDR3 runs 13 residues. The CDR3 sequence: CASSEQGNQPQHF. The CDR3 region has the DNA TGTGCCAGCAGTGAACAGGGGAATCAGCCCCAGCATTTT.

The V and J genes are TRBV11-2 and TRBJ2-1, with TRBD2 as a possible D gene (6 bases). Germline loops: CDR1 SGHAT, CDR2 FQNNGV. V lost 0 bases, J lost 6 bases, and 18 bases lay in between. CDR3 length: 17 amino acids. The CDR3 region is CASSLEFGSYSGNEQFF. The CDR3 nucleotides are TGTGCCAGCAGCTTAGAGTTCGGGAGTTACAGCGGCAATGAGCAGTTCTTC. Full variable domain (missing parts from reference TRBV11-2 and TRBJ2-1): EAGVAQSPRYKIIEKRQSVAFWCNPISGHATLYWYQQILGQGPKLLIQFQNNGVVDDSQLPKDRFSAERLKGVDSTLKIQPAKLEDSAVYLCASSLEFGSYSGNEQFFGPGTRLTVL.

This clonotype occurred many times. CDR3 sequence (DNA): TGCAGCGTTGAAGAACGCCGGTATAGCAATCAGCCCCAGCATTTT. This sequence encodes CSVEERRYSNQPQHF. The chain has TRBV29-1 and TRBJ1-5, with no clear D. The ends were cut back, 0 bases at V and 0 bases at J, with 9 bases in the middle. Germline V CDR1 and CDR2: SQVTM, ANQGSEA. This CDR3 has 15 amino acids.

This clonotype was observed a few times. This rearrangement joins TRBV29-1 to TRBJ2-1, with 9 bases fitting TRBD2. Germline values: CDR1 SQVTM, CDR2 ANQGSEA. The CDR3 loop spans 13 amino acids. Germline trimming cut 6 bases from V and 6 bases from J; bases unmatched to any gene: 6. The CDR3, as DNA: TGCAGCGTCGTTAGCGGGAGCTCCAATGAGCAGTTCTTC. Its translation is CSVVSGSSNEQFF.

This clonotype was counted a few times. The rearrangement uses TRBV28 and TRBJ1-2; possible D gene TRBD1, 5 bases. V lost 7 bases, J lost 8 bases, and 14 bases lay in between. The CDR3 is 12 amino acids. Germline-derived CDR1 and CDR2 are MDHEN and SYDVKM. Written as DNA, the CDR3 is TGTGCCAGCAACCCGGGGCCACCCGGCTACACCTTC. Translation: CASNPGPPGYTF.

This chain connects TRBV10-2 to TRBJ2-5; 10 nucleotides match TRBD2. CDR1 and CDR2 from the germline V gene are WSHSY and SAAADI. The CDR3 is 20 amino acids. Trimming took 6 bases from V and 1 from J; bases not matched to a gene: 20. CDR3 sequence: CASSPEGSLAGAQLQETQYF. CDR3 bases: TGCGCCAGCAGCCCCGAGGGGAGCCTAGCGGGAGCCCAACTCCAAGAGACCCAGTACTTC.

This clonotype was detected ten times or more. V gene TRBV27 combines with J gene TRBJ2-7; a weak D match, TRBD2 (6 bases). V was clipped by 5 bases and J by 5 bases, with 16 bases between them. From germline, CDR1 is MNHEY and CDR2 SMNVEV (reference sequence). The CDR3 is 14 residues long. The CDR3 nucleotides are TGTGCCAGCAGTCTCGACGGGGGTGACGACGAGCAGTACTTC. Its protein product is CASSLDGGDDEQYF.

V usage is TRBV12-5 and J usage is TRBJ2-2, with a weak D call TRBD1 (5 bases). CDR1 is LGHNT, CDR2 FRNRAP, per germline. V lost 2 bases, J lost 5 bases, and 12 bases lay in between. The CDR3 spans 15 residues. The CDR3 region is CASGLLAGPTGELFF. CDR3 DNA: TGTGCTAGTGGTTTGTTGGCAGGGCCGACCGGGGAGCTGTTTTTT.

The chain carries TRBV7-2 and TRBJ2-2; 8 nucleotides agree with TRBD2. This CDR3 is 16 amino acids long. Trimming took 1 base from V and 7 from J; bases not matched to a gene: 8. CDR1 and CDR2 from the germline V gene are SGHTA and FQGNSA. CDR3 residues: CASSLGQREIRGELFF. CDR3 DNA: TGTGCCAGCAGCTTAGGACAGCGGGAGATTCGCGGGGAGCTGTTTTTT.

This clonotype was detected ten times or more. The chain recombines TRBV23-1 with TRBJ2-7; D is uncertain. TRBV23-1 is labeled an ORF, and its function is uncertain. The ends were cut back, 4 bases at V and 0 bases at J, with 22 bases in the middle. This CDR3 contains 18 residues. DNA of the CDR3: TGCGCCAGCAGTCTTGAGGAAGGGAATGATGGGTCCTCCTACGAGCAGTACTTC. The encoded protein is CASSLEEGNDGSSYEQYF.

The chain links TRBV24-1 to TRBJ2-1, with D unresolved. The CDR3 is 16 residues long. Germline V gives CDR1 KGHDR, CDR2 SFDVKD. The germline V and J ends were trimmed by 1 base and 7 bases, with 16 bases remaining between them. The CDR3 sequence: CATSDFGGMVGNEQFF. CDR3 nucleotide sequence: TGTGCCACCAGTGATTTTGGTGGGATGGTCGGAAATGAGCAGTTCTTC.

This clonotype was seen repeatedly, ten times or more. This chain links TRBV20-1 with TRBJ1-2; no clear D. This CDR3 spans 12 amino acids. V was pared by 4 bases and J by 3 bases, with 9 bases between. Germline CDR1 is DFQATT and CDR2 is SNEGSKA (reference sequence). CDR3 amino acids: CSAKTSDYGYTF. CDR3 DNA sequence: TGCAGTGCTAAAACCTCTGACTATGGCTACACCTTC.

This clonotype has at least ten counts. The chain joins TRBV6-2 or TRBV6-3 to TRBJ1-5, with D perhaps TRBD1 (6 bases). The ends were cut back, 2 bases at V and 7 bases at J, with 12 bases in the middle. This CDR3 spans 14 amino acids. CDR1 MNHEY and CDR2 SVGEGT come from the germline V gene. The CDR3 DNA sequence: TGTGCCAGCAGTTACGGGGGGGCTGAGCAGCCCCAGCATTTT. Translation: CASSYGGAEQPQHF.

The chain links TRBV28 to TRBJ1-1; TRBD1 agrees at 8 bases. Germline CDR1 and CDR2: MDHEN and SYDVKM. The CDR3 consists of 12 residues. V was clipped by 10 bases and J by 2 bases; unmatched bases: 3. The CDR3 DNA is TGTGCCATCGGACAGGGTAACACTGAAGCTTTCTTT. It encodes CAIGQGNTEAFF.

As to this clonotype: Given a much more abundant clone one base away, this may be a read error. This chain links TRBV7-2 with TRBJ1-5; 8 bases are a match to TRBD1. CDR3 size: 15 residues. Germline assignment: CDR1 SGHTA and CDR2 FQGNSA. Here the CDR3 reads CDSSLYGQGNQPQHF. CDR3 coding DNA: TGTGACAGCAGCCTCTACGGACAGGGTAATCAGCCCCAGCATTTT.

V is TRBV12-3 or TRBV12-4 and J is TRBJ1-2; weak D call: TRBD1 (6 bases). Trimming stripped 3 bases from V and 8 bases from J, with 16 bases between. CDR3 length equals 14 residues. Here the CDR3 reads CASSFLLGADGYTF. The CDR3 DNA sequence: TGTGCCAGCAGTTTTCTTTTGGGGGCTGACGGCTACACCTTC.

Ten or more counts support this clonotype. This chain joins TRBV6-2 or TRBV6-3 and TRBJ2-1; 7 bases map to TRBD2. The V gene end was trimmed by 2 bases and the J gene end by 2 bases; junction bases not matched to a gene: 18. The CDR3 length is 20 residues. The germline V gene encodes CDR1 MNHEY and CDR2 SVGEGT. The CDR3, as DNA: TGTGCCAGCAGTTACGAGGGGAGTAGCGGGCGCCATCCCCCCTACAATGAGCAGTTCTTC. It yields the protein CASSYEGSSGRHPPYNEQFF.

This clonotype was recorded a few times. This chain joins TRBV6-5 and TRBJ2-7; 9 bases align to TRBD1. CDR1 MNHEY and CDR2 SVGAGI come from the germline V gene. J was trimmed by 5 bases and V by 6 bases; bases with no gene match: 11. The CDR3 totals 15 residues. CDR3 amino acids: CASRYAGTGFDEQYF. Written as DNA, the CDR3 is TGTGCCAGCAGATACGCCGGGACAGGGTTTGACGAGCAGTACTTC.